These 9 T cell receptor beta chains share one sample of origin, sequenced in a study of T cells in Graves' hyperthyroidism and ophthalmopathy. Template material for amplifying TCR beta CDR3 regions consisted of RNA transcripts. Primed by the HTBI set, a first-round RT-PCR was run on the TCR CDR3. One entry per CDR3 protein, called by TCRdb with MiXCR from the multiplex PCR reads. The profile shows approximately 100,000 distinct CDR3 sequences, about 45% of them singletons. The sample comprised blood. The source of these receptors is a man aged 40-49 years with Graves' hyperthyroidism.

This clonotype was detected once. This chain links TRBV10-3 with TRBJ1-4; maybe TRBD1 (5 bases). The V and J ends lost 10 bases and 7 bases respectively, with 25 bases between them. Germline loops: CDR1 ENHRY, CDR2 SYGVKD. The CDR3 spans 16 residues. Here the CDR3 reads CASSPGTAGGGEKLFF. CDR3 bases: TGTGCCAGCAGCCCGGGGACCGCGGGAGGAGGTGAAAAACTGTTTTTT.

There are many counts of this clonotype. The chain recombines TRBV11-3 with TRBJ1-1, with D tentatively TRBD1 (6 bases). This CDR3 is built from 14 residues. The germline V gene has CDR1 SGHNT and CDR2 YENEEA. V shed 5 bases and J shed 3 bases, with 13 bases lying between them. The CDR3, as DNA: TGTGCCAGCAGCCCCAGGGGCGGATACACTGAAGCTTTCTTT. Translation: CASSPRGGYTEAFF. The complete variable domain, with remaining parts taken from reference TRBV11-3 and TRBJ1-1, reads EAGVVQSPRYKIIEKKQPVAFWCNPISGHNTLYWYLQNLGQGPELLIRYENEEAVDDSQLPKDRFSAERLKGVDSTLKIQPAELGDSAVYLCASSPRGGYTEAFFGQGTRLTVV.

V gene TRBV19 combines with J gene TRBJ1-5; 9 nucleotides agree with TRBD1. CDR3 length: 12 amino acids. CDR1 and CDR2 (germline): LNHDA, SQIVND (reference sequence). Trimming at V came to 8 bases and at J to 8 bases, leaving 4 bases not matched to a gene. As DNA, the CDR3 is TGTGCCAGTGGGACAGGGATTGAGCCCCAGCATTTT. It translates to CASGTGIEPQHF.

Turning to this clonotype: A clone one base away is much larger, so this may be a read error. Lacking the conserved final phenylalanine or tryptophan, this CDR3 likely reflects a read error. The rearrangement joins TRBV11-1 to TRBJ2-7, with D possibly matching TRBD1 (5 bases). CDR3 length equals 15 residues. V was pared by 6 bases and J by 0 bases, with 15 bases between. CDR1 SGHAT and CDR2 FQDESV come from the germline V gene (reference sequence). CDR3 sequence: CASSTPPGSSYEQYC. Here the CDR3 DNA reads TGTGCCAGCAGTACCCCCCCAGGGTCCTCCTACGAGCAGTACTGC.

In this sample, this clonotype turned up a few times. A read error may account for a junction end that differs from germline. The chain carries TRBV7-7 and TRBJ2-5; D tentatively fits TRBD1 or TRBD2 (5 bases each). Germline CDR1 reads SSHAT; CDR2 reads FNYEAQ (reference sequence). The CDR3 is 13 amino acids. DNA for the CDR3: TGTGCTAGCAGTTCTGGGACCCAAGAGACCCAGTACTTC. This gives the protein CASSSGTQETQYF.

This clonotype occurred many times. V is TRBV20-1 and J is TRBJ2-7; D not certain. Germline V gene lookup returns CDR1 DFQATT and CDR2 SNEGSKA (reference sequence). Trimming cost V 6 bases and J 0 bases, with 15 bases left between them. The CDR3 has 14 amino acids. The CDR3 region is CSAGPRALSYEQYF. Written as DNA, the CDR3 is TGCAGTGCCGGACCCCGGGCGCTCTCCTACGAGCAGTACTTC.

The rearrangement joins TRBV29-1 to TRBJ2-1; D might be TRBD1 (5 bases). Germline V gene sequence: CDR1 SQVTM, CDR2 ANQGSEA. There are 15 residues in the CDR3. V shed 2 bases and J shed 3 bases, with 14 bases lying between them. This CDR3 reads CSVENKGKGYNEQFF. CDR3 bases: TGCAGCGTTGAAAATAAGGGGAAAGGCTACAATGAGCAGTTCTTC.

This clonotype occurred many times. The chain combines TRBV11-2 with TRBJ2-7; the D gene is possibly TRBD2 (5 bases). In germline, CDR1 is SGHAT, CDR2 FQNNGV. This CDR3 spans 16 amino acids. V was cut by 2 bases and J by 0 bases, with 14 bases left in between. CDR3 amino acids: CASSLTPGIPSYEQYF. DNA for the CDR3: TGTGCCAGCAGCTTAACACCCGGGATCCCCTCCTACGAGCAGTACTTC. The complete variable domain, with remaining parts taken from reference TRBV11-2 and TRBJ2-7, reads EAGVAQSPRYKIIEKRQSVAFWCNPISGHATLYWYQQILGQGPKLLIQFQNNGVVDDSQLPKDRFSAERLKGVDSTLKIQPAKLEDSAVYLCASSLTPGIPSYEQYFGPGTRLTVT.

This clonotype occurred many times. The chain couples TRBV19 to TRBJ1-3; D is unresolved. V was shortened by 4 bases and J by 0 bases, with 13 bases between the two germline ends. The CDR3 runs to 16 residues. In germline, CDR1 is LNHDA, CDR2 SQIVND (reference sequence). The CDR3 DNA reads as TGTGCCAGTAGTAAGTGGGCAGGTCCCTCTGGAAACACCATATATTTT. This encodes CASSKWAGPSGNTIYF.